Below are 18 T cell receptor delta chains sequenced from a single sample in a study of γδ T cells in repeated Plasmodium falciparum infection. TCRdb called clones from the multiplex PCR reads again using CATT. This sample yields over 55,000 delta-chain clones, of which around 1.8% are seen a single time; 15% belongs to the top ten. Bulk repertoires came from Vgamma9/Vdelta2+ or Vdelta2-negative gammadelta T cells flow-sorted from PBMC. What was sequenced was gamma-delta T cells from blood. These receptors all come from a pool of human donors (malaria-infected and uninfected, not separated).

Only a few counts were recorded for this clone. This is likely an artifact of a read error, given a far larger clone one base away. Additional DNA sequences in this sample encode the identical CDR3. The chain couples TRDV1 to TRDJ1, with D perhaps assigned TRDD2 or TRDD3 (5 bases each). TCRdb leaves out the J gene; it was filled in here by matching the DNA to germline. The length of the CDR3 is 19 residues. CDR1 and CDR2 from the germline V gene are TSWWSYY and QGS. The V gene lost 0 bases and the J gene lost 8 bases, with 28 bases spanning the gap. In DNA form, the CDR3 reads TGTGCTCTTGGGGAACTCGGGATCCCTACCGAATTAGGAAGGAGCAAACTCATCTTT. Its protein is CALGELGIPTELGRSKLIF.

This clone turned up a few times. A read error likely explains why the TCRdb protein, taken from a much larger clone, differs from this DNA's translation at residue 4; the protein shown is translated from the DNA. The chain recombines TRDV1 with TRDJ1; a weak D match, TRDD3 (5 bases). CDR3 length equals 22 residues. Germline V CDR1 and CDR2: TSWWSYY, QGS. CDR3 amino acids: CALEEPPDSTGTRPILADKLIF. In DNA form, the CDR3 reads TGTGCTCTTGAGGAACCCCCGGATTCCACGGGGACTAGGCCGATTTTGGCCGATAAACTCATCTTT.

This clone was observed a few times. This likely came from a read error, as a far larger clone is one base away. Other DNA sequences in this sample translate to the same CDR3. The CDR3 spells CACDTEDRLTGGPHTDKLIF. In nucleotides, the CDR3 is TGTGCCTGTGACACTGAAGACAGGTTGACTGGGGGTCCACACACCGATAAACTCATCTTT. The chain combines TRDV2 with TRDJ1; TRDD3 matches at 8 bases. Germline V gene sequence: CDR1 GEAIGNYY, CDR2 EKD. The CDR3 totals 20 residues. J gave up 0 bases and V 1 base, and 18 bases lay outside the gene matches.

About this clone itself: TCRdb assigns this DNA the protein of a much larger clone, which departs from its translation at residue 7; this likely reflects a read error, and the protein shown comes from translating the DNA. The gene calls are TRDV2 and TRDJ1; D perhaps matches TRDD3 (5 bases). Trimming cost V 1 base and J 7 bases, with 12 bases left between them. From germline, CDR1 is GEAIGNYY and CDR2 EKD. The CDR3 is 13 amino acids. The CDR3 region is CACDTLEGSKLIF. For the CDR3, the DNA is TGTGCCTGTGACACACTGGAGGGTAGTAAACTCATCTTT.

Concerning this clone: This is likely an artifact of a read error, given a far larger clone one base away. The sample holds other DNA sequences that translate to the same CDR3. The chain uses TRDV1 and TRDJ1; D unresolved. Trimming removed 2 bases at V and 0 bases at J, with 25 bases between. This CDR3 has 20 residues. Germline V lookup: CDR1 TSWWSYY, CDR2 QGS. The CDR3 here is CALGERQTPGVLLHTDKLIF. DNA of the CDR3: TGTGCTCTTGGGGAAAGACAAACTCCAGGAGTACTTCTCCACACCGATAAACTCATCTTT.

Points on this clone: The mismatch at residue 6 between this DNA's translation and the TCRdb protein of a much larger clone likely reflects a read error; the protein shown is translated from the DNA. The genes are TRDV1 and TRDJ1; 13 nucleotides align to TRDD3. This CDR3 region has 21 residues. The germline gives CDR1 TSWWSYY, CDR2 QGS. CDR3 nucleotide sequence: TGTGCTCTTGGGGATCAGGACGGTACTGGGGGATACGCCATATACACCGATGAACTCATCTTT. This gives the protein CALGDQDGTGGYAIYTDELIF.

Of note for this clone: This sequence is one base from a far larger clone and is likely a read error. Different DNA sequences within this sample yield the same CDR3. The J gene is TRDJ1, the V gene TRDV1; perhaps TRDD2 as D (5 bases). Germline matching of the DNA provided the J gene here, since TCRdb leaves it blank. CDR1 is TSWWSYY and CDR2 is QGS in the germline V gene. This CDR3 has 17 amino acids. V was trimmed by 0 bases and J by 8 bases, leaving 22 bases between them. For the CDR3, the DNA is TGTGCTCTTGGGGAACTCCTACGGTCGGAGCTGCCTAGCAAACTCATCTTT. Protein sequence: CALGELLRSELPSKLIF.

The sample holds a few counts of this clone. The protein held in TCRdb is that of a much larger clone and does not match this DNA's translation at residue 17, likely because of a read error; the protein shown is translated from the DNA. The J segment was not called; the V segment is TRDV1; TRDD3, the table's D call, was not compared with the DNA. Per germline, CDR1 TSWWSYY and CDR2 QGS. The CDR3 loop spans 19 amino acids. The CDR3, as DNA: TGTGCTCTTGGGATAAGGGGCTACTGGGGGATACAACCCACCGATAAACCCATCTTT. It specifies CALGIRGYWGIQPTDKPIF.

Many counts were recorded for this clone. The translation of this DNA and the TCRdb protein of a much larger clone differ at residue 20, probably owing to a read error; the protein shown here is translated from the DNA. No J gene was called, and the V gene is TRDV2; TRDD3, as called in the table, went unchecked against the DNA. The CDR3 extends over 21 amino acids. Per germline, CDR1 GEAIGNYY and CDR2 EKD. CDR3 nucleotide sequence: TGTGCCTGTGACACCGCATGGGGTACTGGGGGATACTATCCGTACACCGATAAACTCACCTTT. This codes for CACDTAWGTGGYYPYTDKLTF.

This clone turned up a few times. The protein in TCRdb stems from a much larger clone and differs at residue 4 from this DNA's translation, likely a read error; here the protein is translated from the DNA. The chain recombines TRDV1 with TRDJ1, with TRDD3 matching 12 bases. TCRdb offers no J gene call, so here the DNA was matched to germline to obtain one. V dropped 8 bases and J dropped 0; count of bases not matched to a gene: 28. CDR1 is TSWWSYY and CDR2 is QGS in the germline V gene. This CDR3 is 23 amino acids long. CDR3: CALSSFLRRSWGIRPRYTDKLIF. The CDR3 DNA sequence: TGTGCTCTTAGTTCCTTCCTACGTAGGAGCTGGGGGATACGCCCTCGGTACACCGATAAACTCATCTTT.

This clone was observed a handful of times. The protein in TCRdb stems from a much larger clone and differs at residue 16 from this DNA's translation, likely a read error; here the protein is translated from the DNA. The V call is TRDV1, the J call TRDJ1; 11 nucleotides match TRDD3. In the absence of a J gene in TCRdb, the DNA was matched to germline to assign it here. The CDR3 extends over 20 amino acids. Per germline, CDR1 TSWWSYY and CDR2 QGS. The CDR3 sequence: CALGAAFGWWGIRGTGKLIF. CDR3 DNA sequence: TGTGCTCTTGGGGCCGCCTTCGGCTGGTGGGGGATACGGGGGACCGGTAAACTCATCTTT.

A few counts support this clone. The protein given by TCRdb reflects a much larger clone and differs at residue 16 from this DNA's translation, likely from a read error; the protein shown is the DNA's translation. The V and J genes are TRDV2 and TRDJ1; 11 positions match TRDD3. The J gene comes from matching the DNA to germline here; TCRdb lacks it. Germline lookup yields CDR1 GEAIGNYY and CDR2 EKD. The CDR3 contains 19 residues. In DNA form, the CDR3 reads TGTGCCTGTGACACCCTCGGTGGGGGATACGCGGAAAGGACCGATAGACTCATCTTT. Its translation is CACDTLGGGYAERTDRLIF.

On this clone: TCRdb's entry gives the protein of a much larger clone, which mismatches this DNA's translation at residue 20, likely from a read error; the protein reported here is translated from the DNA. The chain carries TRDV1 and TRDJ1; perhaps TRDD2 as D (5 bases). Germline CDR1 and CDR2: TSWWSYY and QGS. The CDR3 totals 22 residues. Here the CDR3 DNA reads TGTGCTCTTGGGGACTACCACCGCCCTACGTACGATTGGACGGGCGCCACCGATAAACCCATCTTT. It specifies CALGDYHRPTYDWTGATDKPIF.

Comments on this clone: Given a far larger clone just one base away, this is likely a sequencing read error. This sample also contains other DNA sequences that code for the same CDR3. This chain connects TRDV1 to TRDJ1; D may be TRDD3 (6 bases). Matching the DNA to germline supplied the J gene, which TCRdb does not give. There are 14 residues in the CDR3. Germline CDR1 is TSWWSYY and CDR2 is QGS. CDR3 in DNA: TGTGCTCTCGGGGAAGGGATCGGGGGAGCTAAACTCATCTTT. Residues: CALGEGIGGAKLIF.

This clone turned up a few times. The protein given by TCRdb reflects a much larger clone and differs at residue 23 from this DNA's translation, likely from a read error; the protein shown is the DNA's translation. The gene calls are TRDV1 and TRDJ1; the match to TRDD3 covers 10 bases. Germline loops: CDR1 TSWWSYY, CDR2 QGS. The CDR3 has 26 residues. The DNA of the CDR3 is TGTGCTCTTGGGGAACTAGGAGTCAAAGGCTTTTCGACTGGGGGATTCTCACACCTGTACACCGATATACTCATCTTT. Translating gives CALGELGVKGFSTGGFSHLYTDILIF.

In regard to this clone: Translating this DNA gives a protein that differs at residue 21 from the TCRdb one, which belongs to a much larger clone; a read error is likely, and the protein shown is this translation. The chain links TRDV1 to TRDJ1, with 9 bases lining up with TRDD3. This CDR3 region has 24 residues. Germline-derived CDR1 and CDR2 are TSWWSYY and QGS. This CDR3 is CALGAQNVIPEPGDTSGYTDRLIF. Written as DNA, the CDR3 is TGTGCTCTTGGGGCCCAAAACGTAATTCCTGAGCCGGGGGATACTAGTGGGTACACCGATAGACTCATCTTT.

This clone was seen many times. TCRdb shows a much larger clone's protein in place of this DNA's translation, and the two differ at residue 13, likely through a read error; the protein shown is translated from the DNA. This chain links TRDV1 with TRDJ1; D uncertain. The germline gives CDR1 TSWWSYY, CDR2 QGS. The CDR3 extends over 15 amino acids. The CDR3 DNA follows: TGTGCTCTTGGGGAAACTATGTTTAGAACCGATAAACCCATCTTT. Protein product: CALGETMFRTDKPIF.

As concerns this clone: TCRdb records a much larger clone's protein for this DNA, with a difference at residue 9 that likely arises from a read error; the protein given is the translation of the DNA. In DNA form, the CDR3 reads TGTGCTCTTGGGGAAAGCCCCCTGCACTGGGGGTCTTCCGATAAACTCATCTTT. Its protein product is CALGESPLHWGSSDKLIF. The gene calls are TRDV1 and TRDJ1, with TRDD3 matching over 8 bases. This CDR3 region has 18 residues. The V and J ends lost 2 bases and 3 bases, in that order; junction bases with no gene match: 14. Germline CDR1 is TSWWSYY and CDR2 is QGS.